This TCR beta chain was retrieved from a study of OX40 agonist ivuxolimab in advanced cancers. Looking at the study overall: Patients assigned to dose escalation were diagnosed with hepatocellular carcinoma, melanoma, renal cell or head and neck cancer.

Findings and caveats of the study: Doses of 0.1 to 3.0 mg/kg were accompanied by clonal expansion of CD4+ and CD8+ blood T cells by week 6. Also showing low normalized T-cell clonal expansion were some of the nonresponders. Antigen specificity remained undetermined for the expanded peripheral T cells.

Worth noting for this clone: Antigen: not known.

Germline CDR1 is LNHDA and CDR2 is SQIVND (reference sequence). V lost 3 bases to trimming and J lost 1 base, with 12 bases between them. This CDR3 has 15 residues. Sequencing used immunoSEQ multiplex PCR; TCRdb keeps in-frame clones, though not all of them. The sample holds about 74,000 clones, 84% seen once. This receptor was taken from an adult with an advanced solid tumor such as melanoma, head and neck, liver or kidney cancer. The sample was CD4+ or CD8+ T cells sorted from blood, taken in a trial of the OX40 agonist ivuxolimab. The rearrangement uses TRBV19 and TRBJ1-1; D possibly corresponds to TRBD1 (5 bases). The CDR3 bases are TGTGCCAGTAGTATGCAGGGAATCCGGAACACTGAAGCTTTCTTT. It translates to CASSMQGIRNTEAFF.